A selection of T cell receptor beta chains follows, all from one sample in a study of blood T cell repertoires in COVID-19. Profiled with immunoSEQ multiplex PCR; TCRdb holds only in-frame clones, not every one. The sample lists around 97,000 clones, nearly 85% seen once, with about an eighth in the top ten. The specimen was peripheral blood. These receptors originate from a human donor in a cohort sampled during active or convalescent COVID-19. Each CDR3 is given with its conserved first and last residue. A D gene is named only where the DNA matches it firmly. Size values are once, few and many counts, or a class for expanded clones, and some rows have none.

clone size	V gene	J gene	D gene	CDR3 protein	CDR3 DNA
.	TRBV5-1	TRBJ2-1	.	CASSPSGLDNEQFF	TGCGCCAGCAGCCCCTCAGGCTTAGACAATGAGCAGTTCTTC
.	TRBV4-1	TRBJ2-3	TRBD2	CASSSRLAGTDTQYF	TGCGCCAGCAGCTCCCGACTAGCTGGCACAGATACGCAGTATTTT
.	TRBV4-3	TRBJ2-3	.	CASSQQGTDTQYF	TGCGCCAGCAGCCAACAGGGGACAGATACGCAGTATTTT
once	TRBV3-1/TRBV3-2	TRBJ1-2	.	CASSQGRSNYGYTF	TGTGCCAGCAGCCAAGGCAGATCTAACTATGGCTACACCTTC
.	TRBV28	TRBJ1-2	.	CASSLPRVAITF	TGTGCCAGCAGTTTGCCGAGGGTAGCCATCACCTTC
.	TRBV30	TRBJ2-7	.	CAWSDGDYEQYF	TGTGCCTGGAGCGACGGGGACTACGAGCAGTACTTC
once	TRBV2	TRBJ2-2	.	CASSLTMGLGELFF	TGTGCCAGCAGTCTTACAATGGGCCTCGGGGAGCTGTTTTTT
once	TRBV7-3	TRBJ2-1	TRBD2	CASSLILAGGPHEQFF	TGTGCCAGCAGCCTGATTCTAGCGGGGGGGCCACATGAGCAGTTCTTC
.	TRBV28	TRBJ1-1	.	CASSPIGETEAFF	TGTGCCAGCAGTCCCATTGGGGAGACTGAAGCTTTCTTT
.	TRBV7-2	TRBJ1-2	.	CASTLPGGVYGYTF	TGTGCCAGTACCCTTCCGGGGGGAGTCTATGGCTACACCTTC
few	TRBV19	TRBJ2-3	.	CASTPRLVSDTQYF	TGTGCCAGTACGCCCCGACTAGTTTCTGATACGCAGTATTTT
.	TRBV9	TRBJ1-6	.	CASSVDQGDNSPLHF	TGTGCCAGCAGCGTAGATCAGGGCGATAATTCACCCCTCCACTTT
.	TRBV7-2	TRBJ2-7	.	CASSLTGKLYEQYF	TGTGCCAGCAGCTTGACAGGAAAACTCTACGAGCAGTACTTC
.	TRBV27	TRBJ2-1	TRBD1	CASSSGTVHNEQFF	TGTGCCAGCAGTTCCGGGACAGTTCACAATGAGCAGTTCTTC
.	TRBV5-1	TRBJ2-5	TRBD2	CASRGGAETQYF	TGCGCCAGCAGGGGAGGGGCAGAGACCCAGTACTTC
.	TRBV7-9	TRBJ2-7	.	CASSLDTREQYF	TGTGCCAGCAGCTTAGATACGCGCGAGCAGTACTTC
.	TRBV4-1	TRBJ2-5	.	CASSRLETFQETQYF	TGCGCCAGCAGCCGCCTAGAAACGTTCCAAGAGACCCAGTACTTC
.	TRBV5-6	TRBJ2-3	TRBD2	CASSFPGLAGGSTDTQYF	TGTGCCAGCAGCTTCCCGGGACTAGCGGGGGGAAGCACAGATACGCAGTATTTT
.	TRBV19	TRBJ1-2	.	CASSIGRGSYGYTF	TGTGCCAGTAGTATAGGCAGGGGATCCTATGGCTACACCTTC
.	TRBV3-1/TRBV3-2	TRBJ2-7	TRBD1	CASSQEDRAPYEQYF	TGTGCCAGCAGCCAAGAGGACAGGGCCCCCTACGAGCAGTACTTC
.	TRBV7-2	TRBJ2-1	TRBD2	CASSARTSGGDNEQFF	TGTGCCAGCAGCGCGCGGACTAGCGGGGGAGACAATGAGCAGTTCTTC
.	TRBV27	TRBJ1-6	.	CASKVQGNSPLHF	TGTGCCAGCAAAGTACAGGGAAATTCACCCCTCCACTTT
few	TRBV4-1	TRBJ2-7	.	CASTPRGGAGYEQYF	TGCGCCAGCACCCCGCGAGGGGGGGCAGGCTACGAGCAGTACTTC
.	TRBV7-9	TRBJ2-1	TRBD2	CASSSILASGPFF	TGTGCCAGCAGCTCCATTCTCGCTAGCGGGCCGTTCTTC
.	TRBV12-5	TRBJ1-1	.	CASGKGGTEAFF	TGTGCTAGTGGTAAGGGGGGGACTGAAGCTTTCTTT
once	TRBV24-1	TRBJ1-5	.	CATSDSRFRTGSNQPQHF	TGTGCCACCAGTGATTCACGCTTTCGCACAGGGTCCAATCAGCCCCAGCATTTT
.	TRBV6-1	TRBJ2-3	TRBD1	CASSEGGGQGTDTQYF	TGTGCCAGCAGTGAAGGAGGTGGACAGGGCACAGATACGCAGTATTTT
.	TRBV29-1	TRBJ2-1	.	CSVGKGKGEQFF	TGCAGCGTTGGAAAGGGGAAGGGAGAGCAGTTCTTC
.	TRBV7-3	TRBJ2-5	.	CASSLNGVPETQYF	TGTGCCAGCAGCTTAAACGGGGTTCCAGAGACCCAGTACTTC
.	TRBV12-3/TRBV12-4	TRBJ2-2	.	CASSQYGELFF	TGTGCCAGCAGTCAGTATGGGGAGCTGTTTTTT
.	TRBV9	TRBJ2-2	TRBD1	CASSVTGGYTGELFF	TGTGCCAGCAGCGTGACAGGGGGCTACACCGGGGAGCTGTTTTTT
.	TRBV11-3	TRBJ2-7	TRBD1	CASSLYYGTGAYEQYF	TGTGCCAGCAGCCTATACTACGGGACAGGGGCCTACGAGCAGTACTTC
.	TRBV4-2	TRBJ2-5	TRBD2	CASSSRTSGGQETQYF	TGTGCCAGCAGCTCCCGGACTAGCGGGGGGCAAGAGACCCAGTACTTC
.	TRBV19	TRBJ1-1	.	CASRPQGPNTEAFF	TGTGCCAGTAGACCACAGGGCCCAAACACTGAAGCTTTCTTT
.	TRBV5-5	TRBJ2-3	TRBD2	CASSPGLAGVTDTQYF	TGTGCCAGCAGCCCGGGACTAGCGGGCGTTACGGATACGCAGTATTTT
.	TRBV15	TRBJ1-6	.	CATSDDRNSPLHF	TGTGCCACCAGCGATGACAGGAATTCACCCCTCCACTTT
.	TRBV12-3/TRBV12-4	TRBJ1-2	TRBD1	CASSKGQDYGYTF	TGTGCCAGCAGTAAAGGACAGGACTATGGCTACACCTTC
.	TRBV6-4	TRBJ2-1	.	CASSRDNPYNEQFF	TGTGCCAGCAGCAGGGACAACCCCTACAATGAGCAGTTCTTC
.	TRBV6-2/TRBV6-3	TRBJ1-5	TRBD1	CASSPGQGAESNQPQHF	TGTGCCAGCAGTCCGGGACAGGGGGCGGAGAGCAATCAGCCCCAGCATTTT
.	TRBV3-1/TRBV3-2	TRBJ2-1	TRBD1	CASSPKTGSNEQFF	TGTGCCAGCAGCCCCAAGACAGGGAGCAATGAGCAGTTCTTC
.	TRBV18	TRBJ2-1	.	CASSRPPTSLSYNEQFF	TGTGCCAGCTCACGTCCTCCCACTAGTTTATCCTACAATGAGCAGTTCTTC
once	TRBV5-1	TRBJ1-2	.	CASSGVPGTYGYTF	TGCGCCAGCAGCGGAGTTCCGGGAACTTATGGCTACACCTTC
few	TRBV11-3	TRBJ1-1	.	CASSLGGAGRPEAFF	TGTGCCAGCAGCTTAGGTGGGGCCGGCAGGCCTGAAGCTTTCTTT
.	TRBV12-5	TRBJ2-2	.	CASGRPTGRFTGELFF	TGTGCTAGTGGTCGACCGACAGGTCGGTTCACCGGGGAGCTGTTTTTT
.	TRBV24-1	TRBJ1-2	.	CATSDSDRYGYTF	TGTGCCACCAGTGACTCCGACAGATATGGCTACACCTTC
.	TRBV7-6	TRBJ1-4	TRBD1	CASSPRTGFNEKLFF	TGTGCCAGCAGCCCACGGACAGGCTTTAATGAAAAACTGTTTTTT
.	TRBV18	TRBJ2-2	TRBD1	CASSRDRANTGELFF	TGTGCCAGCTCCCGGGACAGGGCGAACACCGGGGAGCTGTTTTTT
.	TRBV11-3	TRBJ1-1	.	CASSDDWPEAFF	TGTGCCAGCAGCGATGACTGGCCTGAAGCTTTCTTT